Listed below are T cell receptor beta chains from one sample, sequenced in a study of blood T cell repertoires in COVID-19. Sequencing was performed with immunoSEQ multiplex PCR; in TCRdb, only in-frame clones are kept and a portion is missing. The sample holds some 40,000 clones, 90% to 95% seen once. The sequenced sample consisted of peripheral blood. The origin of the receptors is a man aged 45 to 65 with COVID-19, enrolled during active disease. Each CDR3 is given with its conserved first and last residue. D genes are given only for firm matches. Some rows mark clone size as missing; the rest say once, few, many or name a class of expanded clone.

abundance	len	d_gene	v_gene	j_gene	CDR3nt	CDR3aa
.	15	.	TRBV7-2	TRBJ2-5	TGTGCCAGCAGCGAACAAGGGCAGGGGTCAGAGACCCAGTACTTC	CASSEQGQGSETQYF
.	13	TRBD1	TRBV7-2	TRBJ1-2	TGTGCCAGCAGCCCGAGACAGGGGGCCAGCTACACCTTC	CASSPRQGASYTF
.	14	.	TRBV6-1	TRBJ1-3	TGTGCCAGCAGTGAAACCCACCGGGAAAACACCATATATTTT	CASSETHRENTIYF
.	16	.	TRBV5-1	TRBJ2-3	TGCGCCAGCAGCCCGGAGGGGCGGGACGGTGTAGATACGCAGTATTTT	CASSPEGRDGVDTQYF
.	17	.	TRBV7-2	TRBJ2-7	TGTGCCAGCAGCTACAAGGGGGTACACGACAGCCCCTACGAGCAGTACTTC	CASSYKGVHDSPYEQYF
.	15	TRBD1	TRBV6-6	TRBJ1-1	TGTGCCAGCAGTCCCCGGGACAGTCAAAACACTGAAGCTTTCTTT	CASSPRDSQNTEAFF
.	16	TRBD2	TRBV7-2	TRBJ2-7	TGTGCCAGCAGCGAGGGTAGCGGGAGGGCCTCCTACGAGCAGTACTTC	CASSEGSGRASYEQYF
.	15	TRBD2	TRBV13	TRBJ2-2	TGTGCCAGCAGCAGACTAGCGGGAGAGACCGGGGAGCTGTTTTTT	CASSRLAGETGELFF
.	14	TRBD1	TRBV2	TRBJ2-7	TGTGCCAGCAGGGGGGACAGGGGGTTTTACGAGCAGTACTTC	CASRGDRGFYEQYF
.	18	TRBD1	TRBV5-1	TRBJ1-3	TGCGCCAGCAGCCCCCTAGGACAGGGGTCGAGCTCTGGAAACACCATATATTTT	CASSPLGQGSSSGNTIYF
.	16	.	TRBV2	TRBJ1-6	TGTGCCAGCGGGCACAGATTTAGCTCCTATAATTCACCCCTCCACTTT	CASGHRFSSYNSPLHF
.	13	.	TRBV11-2	TRBJ2-3	TGTGCCAGCAGCTTAGAGAGGTTGCAAACGCAGTATTTT	CASSLERLQTQYF
.	16	TRBD2	TRBV5-1	TRBJ2-3	TGCGCCAGCAGCTCCTTAGCGGGAGGCGGGGCAGATACGCAGTATTTT	CASSSLAGGGADTQYF
.	17	TRBD1	TRBV5-1	TRBJ1-3	TGCGCCAGCAGCCCCCCCGGGACAGGGGGGACTGGAAACACCATATATTTT	CASSPPGTGGTGNTIYF
.	17	TRBD1	TRBV7-9	TRBJ1-2	TGTGCCAGCAGCTTAGGGGGCAGGGGGCCCTCTAACTATGGCTACACCTTC	CASSLGGRGPSNYGYTF
.	18	TRBD2	TRBV5-1	TRBJ2-1	TGCGCCAGCAGCCCGAATGCGGCTAGCGGGAGATCCTACAATGAGCAGTTCTTC	CASSPNAASGRSYNEQFF
.	15	TRBD2	TRBV7-2	TRBJ2-7	TGTGCCAGCAGCTTAGTCGGGGGGGGTACCTACGAGCAGTACTTC	CASSLVGGGTYEQYF
.	11	.	TRBV29-1	TRBJ1-2	TGCAGCGTCCCGTGGGGGGGTGGCTACACCTTC	CSVPWGGGYTF
.	14	TRBD1	TRBV5-1	TRBJ1-1	TGCGCCAGCAGCGTAGGGACAGGGGGTACTGAAGCTTTCTTT	CASSVGTGGTEAFF
.	14	.	TRBV6-6	TRBJ1-3	TGTGCCAGCAATAGGGGATTCTCTGGAAACACCATATATTTT	CASNRGFSGNTIYF
.	18	TRBD1	TRBV4-1	TRBJ1-3	TGCGCCAGCAGCCAAGATCTGTTGGACAGGGTCTCTGGAAACACCATATATTTT	CASSQDLLDRVSGNTIYF
.	16	.	TRBV7-2	TRBJ2-5	TGTGCCAGCAGCTCCGGTCTGTGGAGGATCCAAGAGACCCAGTACTTC	CASSSGLWRIQETQYF
few	16	TRBD2	TRBV4-1	TRBJ2-1	TGCGCCAGCAGCCCGACTAGCGGGAGGATGAACAATGAGCAGTTCTTC	CASSPTSGRMNNEQFF
.	13	.	TRBV6-5	TRBJ2-1	TGTGCCAGCAGTTACCTTGCCCGGAATGAGCAGTTCTTC	CASSYLARNEQFF
.	16	.	TRBV5-5	TRBJ2-7	TGTGCCAGCAGCTTAAGGAGCCTACACCGGTTGAACGAGCAGTACTTC	CASSLRSLHRLNEQYF
few	14	.	TRBV5-6	TRBJ1-6	TGTGCCAGCAGCTTGGACAGATTCAATTCACCCCTCCACTTT	CASSLDRFNSPLHF
.	16	TRBD2	TRBV19	TRBJ2-3	TGTGCCAGTAGTATAGGGCCGGGACCGCGGGAGGATACGCAGTATTTT	CASSIGPGPREDTQYF
few	15	TRBD1	TRBV4-1	TRBJ2-7	TGCGCCAGCAGCCAACCGGGACAGGGGGAATACGAGCAGTACTTC	CASSQPGQGEYEQYF
.	14	TRBD1	TRBV19	TRBJ1-1	TGTGCCAGTAGTACCAGGACAGGGAAGCGGAAAGCTTTCTTT	CASSTRTGKRKAFF
.	14	.	TRBV13	TRBJ2-1	TGTGCCAGCAGCTTTCAGGGTGGGTACAATGAGCAGTTCTTC	CASSFQGGYNEQFF
.	17	.	TRBV11-2	TRBJ1-2	TGTGCCAGCAGCTCCGCAAGGGGGGGGCGCTGGAACTATGGCTACACCTTC	CASSSARGGRWNYGYTF
.	17	TRBD1	TRBV18	TRBJ1-5	TGTGCCAGCTCACTAACTCTACAGGGGGGGACTGATCAGCCCCAGCATTTT	CASSLTLQGGTDQPQHF
.	13	.	TRBV28	TRBJ1-2	TGTGCCAGCAGACCTTTGGACATCTATGGCTACACCTTC	CASRPLDIYGYTF
.	14	.	TRBV28	TRBJ2-7	TGTGCCAGCAGTTTCGCGGGGGCCTCCTACGAGCAGTACTTC	CASSFAGASYEQYF
.	16	TRBD2	TRBV27	TRBJ2-3	TGTGCCAGCACCCCCGAGGGTTGGGACTACCCAGATACGCAGTATTTT	CASTPEGWDYPDTQYF
.	15	TRBD1	TRBV24-1	TRBJ2-7	TGTGCCACCAGTGATGCGATGGACGACAGGGACGAGCAGTACTTC	CATSDAMDDRDEQYF
.	13	TRBD1	TRBV5-1	TRBJ2-7	TGCGCCAGCAGCTCCGGGACAGGGGACGAGCAGTACTTC	CASSSGTGDEQYF
.	13	.	TRBV28	TRBJ2-1	TGTGCCAGCATCCTCTCGGGGGTTAATGAGCAGTTCTTC	CASILSGVNEQFF
.	14	TRBD2	TRBV4-1	TRBJ2-7	TGCGCCAGCAGCCAAGCTCCTAGCGGGAACGAGCAGTACTTC	CASSQAPSGNEQYF
.	14	.	TRBV14	TRBJ2-2	TGTGCCAGCAGCCAGTCACTACACGGATCCCAGCTGTTTTTT	CASSQSLHGSQLFF
.	15	TRBD1	TRBV19	TRBJ2-3	TGTGCCAGTAACAACCCGGGACAGGGGACAGATACGCAGTATTTT	CASNNPGQGTDTQYF
.	14	TRBD1	TRBV29-1	TRBJ1-5	TGCAGCGTTGCGGACAGGGGAGGCAATCAGCCCCAGCATTTT	CSVADRGGNQPQHF
.	15	.	TRBV3-1/TRBV3-2	TRBJ2-7	TGTGCCAGCAGCCAAGATCGGAGCAGATCCTACGAGCAGTACTTC	CASSQDRSRSYEQYF
.	13	.	TRBV6-5	TRBJ1-3	TGTGCCAGCAGTTACTCCCGGGAAAACACCATATATTTT	CASSYSRENTIYF
.	14	TRBD2	TRBV13	TRBJ2-1	TGTGCCAGCAGCTCGGGAGGAGCCGGCAATGAGCAGTTCTTC	CASSSGGAGNEQFF
.	18	TRBD1	TRBV18	TRBJ1-1	TGTGCCAGCTCACCAGTCACCGGGACAGGGGGCGCGGGCACTGAAGCTTTCTTT	CASSPVTGTGGAGTEAFF
once	15	.	TRBV19	TRBJ2-3	TGTGCCAGTAGCGTCCCCCGGGGGAAAACAGATACGCAGTATTTT	CASSVPRGKTDTQYF
once	15	.	TRBV10-3	TRBJ1-5	TGTGCCATCAGCCTACAGGGAGAGAGCAATCAGCCCCAGCATTTT	CAISLQGESNQPQHF
.	16	.	TRBV9	TRBJ2-2	TGTGCCAGCAGCGTAGGGGCAGTAGTAATCACCGGGGAGCTGTTTTTT	CASSVGAVVITGELFF
.	14	.	TRBV5-1	TRBJ1-1	TGCGCCAGCAGCTTGACAGCCATGAACACTGAAGCTTTCTTT	CASSLTAMNTEAFF
.	15	TRBD2	TRBV4-1	TRBJ2-7	TGCGCCAGCAGCCAAGAACCTAGCGGGAACTACGAGCAGTACTTC	CASSQEPSGNYEQYF